The 9 T cell receptor beta chains below were found in one sample sequenced in a study of T cells in Graves' hyperthyroidism and ophthalmopathy. TCR beta CDR3 regions were amplified from RNA transcripts. First-round RT-PCR targeting the TCR CDR3 was performed with the HTBI primer set. Each CDR3 protein is one row after TCRdb ran MiXCR on the multiplex PCR reads. Of over 300,000 distinct CDR3 sequences in the sample, 11% to 15% were seen once. Sequencing was done on a sample of blood. The receptors stem from a woman aged 55-70 years with Graves' hyperthyroidism.

This clonotype came up many times. The chain employs TRBV5-1 and TRBJ1-2; weak D call: TRBD1 (5 bases). There are 15 residues in the CDR3. Germline lookup yields CDR1 SGHRS and CDR2 YFSETQ. Between the trimmed V and J ends, which lost 3 bases and 7 bases, there was a span of 19 bases. The CDR3 region is CASSSLGRSGVGYTF. CDR3 DNA: TGCGCCAGCAGCTCCTTGGGACGGTCTGGGGTTGGCTACACCTTC.

In its sample, this clonotype was seen many times. This sequence joins TRBV6-5 and TRBJ1-2, with 7 bases identical to TRBD1. V trimming: 2 bases; J trimming: 8 bases; junction bases outside the gene matches: 11. CDR1 and CDR2 (germline): MNHEY, SVGAGI. The CDR3 spans 15 residues. In nucleotides, the CDR3 is TGTGCCAGCAGTTACGAGCGGGGCAGGGGGAAGGGCTACACCTTC. It specifies CASSYERGRGKGYTF.

The rearrangement joins TRBV27 to TRBJ2-7; 9 positions match TRBD1. J lost 4 bases, V lost 6 bases, and 4 bases had no gene match. Germline CDR1 reads MNHEY; CDR2 reads SMNVEV (reference sequence). The length of the CDR3 is 13 residues. The CDR3, as DNA: TGTGCCAGCAGGAAGACAGGGGGGTACGAGCAGTACTTC. Its protein product is CASRKTGGYEQYF.

Regarding this clonotype: This may stem from a read error, because a much larger clone lies one nucleotide away. V is TRBV12-3 or TRBV12-4 and J is TRBJ2-3; 7 bases are a match to TRBD2. The CDR3 runs to 20 residues. The CDR3 DNA follows: TGTGCCAGCAGCCCTTACATAAGAGGACTAGTCGGGGCCAACACAGATACGCAGTGTTTT. Its protein product is CASSPYIRGLVGANTDTQCF.

This clonotype has a count of ten or more. V usage is TRBV9 and J usage is TRBJ2-7; possibly TRBD1 for D (6 bases). The length of the CDR3 is 16 residues. With 0 bases removed from V and 2 bases from J, the gap between germline ends came to 15 bases. The V gene's germline CDR1 is SGDLS and CDR2 YYNGEE. The CDR3 DNA follows: TGTGCCAGCAGCGTAGATCAGGGGCCCTTACCCTACGAGCAGTACTTC. This gives the protein CASSVDQGPLPYEQYF.

This clonotype was observed a handful of times. CDR3 coding DNA: TGTGCCAGCAGCTCCGAAGCCAAAAACATTCAGTACTTC. It encodes CASSSEAKNIQYF. The chain couples TRBV6-1 to TRBJ2-4; D is undetermined. The CDR3 length is 13 residues. The germline CDR1 and CDR2 sequences are MNHNS and SASEGT. Trimming cost V 6 bases and J 0 bases, with 6 bases left between them.

This clonotype occurred many times. The gene calls are TRBV6-5 and TRBJ1-2; D not resolved. The CDR3 runs to 17 residues. V was clipped by 0 bases and J by 4 bases, with 18 bases between them. Germline V lookup: CDR1 MNHEY, CDR2 SVGAGI. CDR3 protein: CASSYSSPMPHTYGYTF. CDR3 nucleotide sequence: TGTGCCAGCAGTTACTCGTCCCCTATGCCGCACACCTATGGCTACACCTTC.

This clonotype has only a few counts. This chain links TRBV20-1 with TRBJ2-3; 9 bases map to TRBD2. Looked up from germline, CDR1 is DFQATT and CDR2 is SNEGSKA (reference sequence). V gave up 5 bases and J gave up 2 bases; unmatched junction bases: 5. This CDR3 contains 14 residues. CDR3 region: CSAPGLAHTDTQYF. CDR3 coding DNA: TGCAGTGCTCCCGGACTAGCGCACACAGATACGCAGTATTTT.

This clonotype has more than one count but fewer than ten. V gene TRBV19 combines with J gene TRBJ2-7; TRBD1 might be the D (6 bases). The germline V gene has CDR1 LNHDA and CDR2 SQIVND (reference sequence). Trimming cost V 7 bases and J 0 bases, with 13 bases left between them. The CDR3 sequence is 14 residues long. CDR3 loop: CASTRTVSSYEQYF. CDR3 nucleotide sequence: TGTGCCAGTACTAGGACAGTAAGCTCCTACGAGCAGTACTTC.